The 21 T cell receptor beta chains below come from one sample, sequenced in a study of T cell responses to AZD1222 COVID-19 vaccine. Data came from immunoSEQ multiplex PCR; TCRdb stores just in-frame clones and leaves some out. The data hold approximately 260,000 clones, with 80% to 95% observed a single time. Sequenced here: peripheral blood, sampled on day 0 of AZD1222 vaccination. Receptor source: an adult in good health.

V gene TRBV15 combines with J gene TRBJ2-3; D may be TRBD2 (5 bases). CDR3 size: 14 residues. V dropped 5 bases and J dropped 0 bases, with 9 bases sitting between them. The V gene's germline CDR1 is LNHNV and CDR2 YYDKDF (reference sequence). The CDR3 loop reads CATSPRTSTDTQYF. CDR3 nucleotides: TGTGCCACCAGCCCCCGGACTAGCACAGATACGCAGTATTTT.

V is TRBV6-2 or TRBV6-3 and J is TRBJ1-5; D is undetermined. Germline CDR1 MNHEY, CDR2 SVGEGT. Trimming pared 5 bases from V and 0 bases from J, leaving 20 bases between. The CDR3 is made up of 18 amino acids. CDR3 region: CASSPGPLSSISNQPQHF. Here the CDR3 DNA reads TGTGCCAGCAGTCCCGGACCTCTTTCCTCTATTAGCAATCAGCCCCAGCATTTT.

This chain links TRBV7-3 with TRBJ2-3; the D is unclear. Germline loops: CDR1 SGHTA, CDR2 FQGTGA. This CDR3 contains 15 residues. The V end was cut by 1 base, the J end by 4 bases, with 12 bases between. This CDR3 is CASSLIAASPDTQYF. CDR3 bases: TGTGCCAGCAGCTTAATAGCCGCGTCCCCAGATACGCAGTATTTT.

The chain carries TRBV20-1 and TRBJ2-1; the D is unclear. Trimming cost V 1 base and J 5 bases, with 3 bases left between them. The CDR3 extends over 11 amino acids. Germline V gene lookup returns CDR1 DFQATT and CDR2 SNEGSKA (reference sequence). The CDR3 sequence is CSARGDNEQFF. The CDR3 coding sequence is TGCAGTGCTAGAGGCGACAATGAGCAGTTCTTC.

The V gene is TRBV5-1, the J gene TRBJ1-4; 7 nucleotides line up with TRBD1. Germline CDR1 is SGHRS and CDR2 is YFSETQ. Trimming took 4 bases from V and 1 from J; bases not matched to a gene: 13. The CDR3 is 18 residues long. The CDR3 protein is CASSRRQGGSVTNEKLFF. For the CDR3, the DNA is TGCGCCAGCAGCCGAAGACAGGGCGGGAGTGTAACTAATGAAAAACTGTTTTTT.

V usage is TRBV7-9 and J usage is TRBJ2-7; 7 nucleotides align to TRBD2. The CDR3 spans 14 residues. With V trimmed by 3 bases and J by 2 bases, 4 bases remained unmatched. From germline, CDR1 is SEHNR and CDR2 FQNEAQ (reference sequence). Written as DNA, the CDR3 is TGTGCCAGCAGCTTTTCGGGAGGTACCTACGAGCAGTACTTC. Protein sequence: CASSFSGGTYEQYF.

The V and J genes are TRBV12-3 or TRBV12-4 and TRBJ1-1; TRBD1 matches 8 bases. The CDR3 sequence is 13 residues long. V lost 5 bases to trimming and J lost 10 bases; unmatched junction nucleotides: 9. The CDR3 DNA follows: TGTGCCAGCAGTCTCCAGGGGGCCAGCGGAGCTTTCTTT. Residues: CASSLQGASGAFF.

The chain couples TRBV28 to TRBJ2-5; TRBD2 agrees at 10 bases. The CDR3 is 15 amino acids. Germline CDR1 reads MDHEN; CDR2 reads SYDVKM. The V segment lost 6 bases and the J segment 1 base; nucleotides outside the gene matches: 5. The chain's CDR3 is CASSLAGGAQETQYF. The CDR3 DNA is TGTGCCAGCAGCTTAGCGGGGGGCGCCCAAGAGACCCAGTACTTC. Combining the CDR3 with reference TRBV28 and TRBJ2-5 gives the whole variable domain DVKVTQSSRYLVKRTGEKVFLECVQDMDHENMFWYRQDPGLGLRLIYFSYDVKMKEKGDIPEGYSVSREKKERFSLILESASTNQTSMYLCASSLAGGAQETQYFGPGTRLLVL.

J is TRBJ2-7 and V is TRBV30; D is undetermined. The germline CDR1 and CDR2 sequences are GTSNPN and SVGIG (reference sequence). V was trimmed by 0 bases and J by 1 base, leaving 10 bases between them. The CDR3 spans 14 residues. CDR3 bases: TGTGCCTGGAGTGTAATCGACGGATCCTACGAGCAGTACTTC. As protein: CAWSVIDGSYEQYF.

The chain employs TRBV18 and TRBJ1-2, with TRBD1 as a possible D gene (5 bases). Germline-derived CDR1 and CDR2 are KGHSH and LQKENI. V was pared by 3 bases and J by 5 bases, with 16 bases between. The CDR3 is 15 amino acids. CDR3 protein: CASSPFTGTEYGYTF. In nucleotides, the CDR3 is TGTGCCAGCTCACCCTTCACCGGGACGGAATATGGCTACACCTTC.

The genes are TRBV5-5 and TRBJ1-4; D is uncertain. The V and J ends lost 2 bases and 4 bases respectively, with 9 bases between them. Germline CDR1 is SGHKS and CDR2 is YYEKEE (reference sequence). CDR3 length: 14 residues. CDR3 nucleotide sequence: TGTGCCAGCAGCTTAGGGCGGGGTAATGAAAAACTGTTTTTT. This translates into CASSLGRGNEKLFF.

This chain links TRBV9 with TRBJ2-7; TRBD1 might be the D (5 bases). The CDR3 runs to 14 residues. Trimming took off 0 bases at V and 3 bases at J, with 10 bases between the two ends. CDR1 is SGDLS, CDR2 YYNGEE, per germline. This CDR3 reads CASSVGQGVYEQYF. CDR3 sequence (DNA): TGTGCCAGCAGCGTAGGGCAGGGTGTCTACGAGCAGTACTTC.

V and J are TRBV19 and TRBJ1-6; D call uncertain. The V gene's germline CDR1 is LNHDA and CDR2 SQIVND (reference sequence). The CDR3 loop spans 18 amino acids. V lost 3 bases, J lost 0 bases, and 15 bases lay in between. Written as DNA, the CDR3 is TGTGCCAGTAGTATGAGGGCCTCACCTAGCTCCTATAATTCACCCCTCCACTTT. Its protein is CASSMRASPSSYNSPLHF.

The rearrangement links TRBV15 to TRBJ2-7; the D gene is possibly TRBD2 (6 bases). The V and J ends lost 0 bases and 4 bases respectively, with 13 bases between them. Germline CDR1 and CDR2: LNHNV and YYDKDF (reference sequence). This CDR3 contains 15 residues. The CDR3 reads CATSRDLGGRYEQYF. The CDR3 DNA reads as TGTGCCACCAGCAGAGATCTTGGAGGGAGGTACGAGCAGTACTTC. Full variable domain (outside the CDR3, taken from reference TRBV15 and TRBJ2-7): DAMVIQNPRYQVTQFGKPVTLSCSQTLNHNVMYWYQQKSSQAPKLLFHYYDKDFNNEADTPDNFQSRRPNTSFCFLDIRSPGLGDTAMYLCATSRDLGGRYEQYFGPGTRLTVT.

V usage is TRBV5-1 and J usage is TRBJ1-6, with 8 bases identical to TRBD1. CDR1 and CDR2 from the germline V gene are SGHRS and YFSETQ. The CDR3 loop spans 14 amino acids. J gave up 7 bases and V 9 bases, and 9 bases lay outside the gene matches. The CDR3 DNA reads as TGCGCCACCAAGGGGGACAGGTCGAATTCACCCCTCCACTTT. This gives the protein CATKGDRSNSPLHF.

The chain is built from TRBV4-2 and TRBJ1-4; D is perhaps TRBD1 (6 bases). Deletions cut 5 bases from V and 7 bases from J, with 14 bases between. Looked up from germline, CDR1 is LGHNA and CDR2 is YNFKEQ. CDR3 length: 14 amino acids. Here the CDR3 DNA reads TGTGCCAGCAGCTTACGCAGGGGAGCTGAAAAACTGTTTTTT. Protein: CASSLRRGAEKLFF.

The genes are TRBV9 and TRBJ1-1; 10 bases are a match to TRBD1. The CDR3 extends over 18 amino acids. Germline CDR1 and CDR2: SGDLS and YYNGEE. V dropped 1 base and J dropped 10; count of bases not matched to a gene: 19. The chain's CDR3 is CASSVRPDRGLVKGGAFF. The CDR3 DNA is TGTGCCAGCAGCGTACGTCCCGACAGGGGGCTGGTAAAGGGAGGAGCTTTCTTT.

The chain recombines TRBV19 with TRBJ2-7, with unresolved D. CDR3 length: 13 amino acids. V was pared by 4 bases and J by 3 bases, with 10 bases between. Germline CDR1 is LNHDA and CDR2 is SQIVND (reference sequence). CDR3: CASSTHLYYEQYF. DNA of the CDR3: TGTGCCAGTAGTACCCATCTCTACTACGAGCAGTACTTC.

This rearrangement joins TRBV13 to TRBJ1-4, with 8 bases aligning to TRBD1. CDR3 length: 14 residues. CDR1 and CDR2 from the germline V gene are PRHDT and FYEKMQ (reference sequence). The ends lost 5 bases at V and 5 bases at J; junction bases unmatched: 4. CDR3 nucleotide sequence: TGTGCCAGCAGCCAACAGGGGGGGAATGAAAAACTGTTTTTT. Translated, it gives CASSQQGGNEKLFF. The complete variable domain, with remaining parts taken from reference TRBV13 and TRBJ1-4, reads AAGVIQSPRHLIKEKRETATLKCYPIPRHDTVYWYQQGPGQDPQFLISFYEKMQSDKGSIPDRFSAQQFSDYHSELNMSSLELGDSALYFCASSQQGGNEKLFFGSGTQLSVL.

The CDR3 sequence is CASSIAGTMNTEAFF. The CDR3 DNA sequence: TGTGCCAGTAGTATAGCGGGAACAATGAACACTGAAGCTTTCTTT. This sequence joins TRBV19 and TRBJ1-1; D remains unclear. CDR1 LNHDA and CDR2 SQIVND come from the germline V gene (reference sequence). CDR3 length equals 15 residues. V was shortened by 1 base and J by 0 bases, with 9 bases between the two germline ends.

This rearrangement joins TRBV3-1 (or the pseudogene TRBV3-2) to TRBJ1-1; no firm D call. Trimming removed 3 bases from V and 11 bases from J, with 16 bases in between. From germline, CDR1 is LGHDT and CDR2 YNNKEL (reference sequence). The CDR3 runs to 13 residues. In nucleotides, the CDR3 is TGTGCCAGCAGCCAGATGGACGACATAGGGGCTTTCTTT. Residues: CASSQMDDIGAFF.